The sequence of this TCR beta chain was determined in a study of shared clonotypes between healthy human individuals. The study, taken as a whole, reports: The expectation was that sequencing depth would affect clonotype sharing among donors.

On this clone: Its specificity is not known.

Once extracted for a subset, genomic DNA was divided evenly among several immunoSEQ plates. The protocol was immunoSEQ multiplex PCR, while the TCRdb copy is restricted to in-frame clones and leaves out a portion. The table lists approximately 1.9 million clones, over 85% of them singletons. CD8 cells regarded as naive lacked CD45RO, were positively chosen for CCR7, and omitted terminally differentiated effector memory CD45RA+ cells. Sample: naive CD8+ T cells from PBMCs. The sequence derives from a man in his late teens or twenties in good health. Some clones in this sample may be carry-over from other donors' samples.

This CDR3 is CASTSTSLGEFF. The CDR3 bases are TGTGCCAGCACCTCGACTAGTTTGGGGGAGTTCTTC. This sequence joins TRBV27 and TRBJ2-1, with D possibly TRBD2 on 6 matching bases. Deletions cut 7 bases from V and 14 bases from J, with 18 bases between. The CDR3 spans 12 residues. CDR1 is MNHEY, CDR2 SMNVEV, per germline (reference sequence).